This entry lists 24 T cell receptor beta chains sequenced from one sample in a study of blood T cell repertoires in COVID-19. Only in-frame clones appear in the TCRdb table, and some are missing; sequencing was by immunoSEQ multiplex PCR. Here the sample spans approximately 210,000 clones, 80% to 90% being singletons. The sequenced sample was peripheral blood. The source is a woman in her seventies with active or convalescent COVID-19.

This chain links TRBV4-1 with TRBJ2-3; 15 bases line up with TRBD2. Trimming took 3 bases from V and 5 from J; bases not matched to a gene: 15. The CDR3 extends over 20 amino acids. CDR1 and CDR2 from the germline V gene are MGHRA and YSYEKL. The CDR3 loop reads CASSHTRRTSGRAGRDTQYF. The CDR3 DNA follows: TGCGCCAGCAGCCATACCCGTCGGACTAGCGGGAGGGCCGGGAGAGATACGCAGTATTTT.

The chain joins TRBV10-3 to TRBJ1-2, with 7 bases aligning to TRBD1. The V gene end was trimmed by 2 bases and the J gene end by 6 bases; junction bases not matched to a gene: 9. Germline-derived CDR1 and CDR2 are ENHRY and SYGVKD. CDR3 length: 15 residues. The CDR3 loop is CAISEPGTARDGYTF. The CDR3 nucleotides are TGTGCCATCAGTGAGCCTGGGACAGCTAGGGATGGCTACACCTTC.

The CDR3 loop reads CASSPNTGELFF. The CDR3 DNA reads as TGTGCCAGCAGCCCTAACACCGGGGAGCTGTTTTTT. This chain links TRBV11-3 with TRBJ2-2; D is undetermined. V was clipped by 5 bases and J by 2 bases, with 3 bases between them. The CDR3 length is 12 residues. Per the germline V gene, CDR1 is SGHNT and CDR2 is YENEEA.

This chain joins TRBV29-1 and TRBJ1-1; D is unresolved. The germline V gene encodes CDR1 SQVTM and CDR2 ANQGSEA. The CDR3 length is 13 residues. Trimming shortened V by 3 bases and J by 0 bases, and 8 bases separated the two germline ends. CDR3 loop: CSVEKHLNTEAFF. CDR3 coding DNA: TGCAGCGTTGAGAAACACCTGAACACTGAAGCTTTCTTT.

The rearrangement uses TRBV5-4 and TRBJ2-2, with 7 bases that match TRBD1. Germline lookup yields CDR1 SGHNT and CDR2 YYREEE (reference sequence). Trimming at V came to 4 bases and at J to 5 bases, leaving 8 bases not matched to a gene. The CDR3 sequence is 15 residues long. The CDR3 DNA reads as TGTGCCAGCAGCCCCGTGGCAGGGGGAACCGGGGAGCTGTTTTTT. It codes for CASSPVAGGTGELFF.

The chain couples TRBV6-5 to TRBJ1-1; 7 bases match TRBD1. The CDR3 is made up of 14 amino acids. The germline CDR1 and CDR2 sequences are MNHEY and SVGAGI. J lost 1 base, V lost 6 bases, and 5 bases had no gene match. CDR3 in amino acids: CASSIGQANTEAFF. The CDR3 DNA reads as TGTGCCAGCAGCATCGGACAGGCGAACACTGAAGCTTTCTTT.

The genes are TRBV19 and TRBJ2-1; TRBD2 is a possible D gene (5 bases). V was clipped by 4 bases and J by 8 bases, with 15 bases between them. Germline V CDR1 and CDR2: LNHDA, SQIVND (reference sequence). The CDR3 consists of 14 residues. The CDR3 reads CASSTDPTRDEQFF. The CDR3 DNA sequence: TGTGCCAGTAGTACAGACCCTACTAGGGATGAGCAGTTCTTC. Combining the CDR3 with reference TRBV19 and TRBJ2-1 gives the whole variable domain DGGITQSPKYLFRKEGQNVTLSCEQNLNHDAMYWYRQDPGQGLRLIYYSQIVNDFQKGDIAEGYSVSREKKESFPLTVTSAQKNPTAFYLCASSTDPTRDEQFFGPGTRLTVL.

CDR3 amino acids: CASSVGRGQGSEQYF. CDR3 in DNA: TGTGCCAGCAGCGTAGGGAGGGGGCAGGGGAGCGAGCAGTACTTC. The V gene is TRBV9, the J gene TRBJ2-7, with D possibly TRBD1 on 7 matching bases. The CDR3 consists of 15 residues. Germline lookup yields CDR1 SGDLS and CDR2 YYNGEE. Trimming removed 0 bases from V and 6 bases from J, with 16 bases in between.

This chain connects TRBV6-5 to TRBJ2-5; the D gene is possibly TRBD2 (5 bases). Germline lookup yields CDR1 MNHEY and CDR2 SVGAGI. V lost 6 bases and J lost 5, with 13 bases in between. The CDR3 runs to 13 residues. CDR3 sequence: CASRGRGWETQYF. The CDR3 DNA reads TGTGCCAGCAGGGGCCGGGGTTGGGAGACCCAGTACTTC.

J is TRBJ2-2 and V is TRBV6-7, with 7 bases aligning to TRBD1. TRBV6-7 carries the ORF label, with uncertain function. V shed 3 bases, J shed 7 bases, and the junction held 5 bases outside the gene matches. CDR3 size: 14 residues. CDR3 in amino acids: CASSYHDRDGELFF. In nucleotides, the CDR3 is TGTGCCAGCAGTTATCACGACAGGGACGGGGAGCTGTTTTTT.

CDR3 in amino acids: CASSQAYPGQGAKWAFF. DNA for the CDR3: TGCGCCAGCAGCCAAGCCTACCCGGGACAGGGGGCGAAGTGGGCTTTCTTT. The J gene is TRBJ1-1, the V gene TRBV4-1; TRBD1 matches 12 bases. Per germline, CDR1 MGHRA and CDR2 YSYEKL. The ends lost 1 base at V and 11 bases at J; junction bases unmatched: 14. CDR3 length equals 17 residues.

This clone was picked up one time. The V and J genes are TRBV2 and TRBJ1-3, with D unclear. Germline CDR1 is SNHLY and CDR2 is FYNNEI. The CDR3 has 14 amino acids. V was pared by 6 bases and J by 4 bases, with 13 bases between. The CDR3 region is CASREWASGNTIYF. In nucleotides, the CDR3 is TGTGCCAGCAGGGAATGGGCATCAGGAAACACCATATATTTT. The complete variable domain, with remaining parts taken from reference TRBV2 and TRBJ1-3, reads EPEVTQTPSHQVTQMGQEVILRCVPISNHLYFYWYRQILGQKVEFLVSFYNNEISEKSEIFDDQFSVERPDGSNFTLKIRSTKLEDSAMYFCASREWASGNTIYFGEGSWLTVV.

The chain is built from TRBV6-5 and TRBJ2-7; 9 bases line up with TRBD1. After removal of 6 bases from V and 3 bases from J, the junction contained 6 bases not matched to a gene. The CDR3 has 14 amino acids. CDR1 is MNHEY, CDR2 SVGAGI, per germline. The DNA of the CDR3 is TGTGCCAGCAGGAGGGACAGGGATTTCTACGAGCAGTACTTC. Residues: CASRRDRDFYEQYF.

The chain joins TRBV5-1 to TRBJ2-7, with D perhaps matching TRBD2 (6 bases). V lost 4 bases, J lost 0 bases, and 14 bases lay in between. Germline CDR1 SGHRS, CDR2 YFSETQ. This CDR3 region has 15 residues. The CDR3 sequence: CASSPRGRDSYEQYF. CDR3 DNA: TGCGCCAGCAGCCCGCGGGGCAGGGACTCCTACGAGCAGTACTTC.

This sequence joins TRBV7-2 and TRBJ2-1, with 7 bases identical to TRBD2. The CDR3 runs to 17 residues. After removal of 3 bases from V and 0 bases from J, the junction contained 8 bases not matched to a gene. Germline values: CDR1 SGHTA, CDR2 FQGNSA. Here the CDR3 DNA reads TGTGCCAGCAGCTTGCTTTGGGGGGGGTCCTCCTACAATGAGCAGTTCTTC. Protein product: CASSLLWGGSSYNEQFF.

This chain joins TRBV9 and TRBJ2-5, with 14 nucleotides matching TRBD2. Germline loops: CDR1 SGDLS, CDR2 YYNGEE. The CDR3 has 15 amino acids. The ends lost 3 bases at V and 5 bases at J; junction bases unmatched: 3. The CDR3 loop reads CASSARLAGGETQYF. CDR3 DNA: TGTGCCAGCAGCGCCCGACTAGCGGGAGGGGAGACCCAGTACTTC.

The chain employs TRBV6-6 and TRBJ2-5; TRBD1 matches at 8 bases. J gave up 2 bases and V 2 bases, and 7 bases lay outside the gene matches. Germline loops: CDR1 MNHNY, CDR2 SVGAGI (reference sequence). CDR3 length: 16 amino acids. CDR3 loop: CASSYPQGAPQETQYF. The CDR3 DNA follows: TGTGCCAGCAGTTACCCCCAGGGGGCCCCACAAGAGACCCAGTACTTC.

The chain employs TRBV6-5 and TRBJ2-4, with TRBD2 as a possible D gene (5 bases). The CDR3 spans 16 residues. Trimming pared 0 bases from V and 3 bases from J, leaving 12 bases between. Germline V gene sequence: CDR1 MNHEY, CDR2 SVGAGI. The CDR3, as DNA: TGTGCCAGCAGTTACTCCCTCCTTGGAGGCAAAAACATTCAGTACTTC. Protein: CASSYSLLGGKNIQYF.

The chain has TRBV11-1 and TRBJ2-7, with D maybe TRBD2 (5 bases). The germline CDR1 and CDR2 sequences are SGHAT and FQDESV (reference sequence). The CDR3 loop spans 16 amino acids. The ends were cut back, 1 base at V and 1 base at J, with 14 bases in the middle. The CDR3 region has the DNA TGTGCCAGCAGCTTAGAGCGGCCGGACTTTTCCTACGAGCAGTACTTC. Encoded protein: CASSLERPDFSYEQYF.

This sequence joins TRBV7-2 and TRBJ2-5; D is perhaps TRBD2 (6 bases). The V end lost 0 bases, the J end lost 5 bases, and 10 bases lay between the germline ends. CDR1 SGHTA and CDR2 FQGNSA come from the germline V gene. CDR3 length equals 14 residues. CDR3 in amino acids: CASSLAGLAETQYF. CDR3 in DNA: TGTGCCAGCAGCTTAGCAGGGCTAGCGGAGACCCAGTACTTC.

This chain joins TRBV18 and TRBJ1-5; TRBD1 might be the D (6 bases). The germline CDR1 and CDR2 sequences are KGHSH and LQKENI. Trimming stripped 6 bases from V and 5 bases from J, with 11 bases between. This CDR3 region has 13 residues. CDR3 amino acids: CASSRDIDQPQHF. The CDR3, as DNA: TGTGCCAGCTCTCGGGACATTGATCAGCCCCAGCATTTT.

CDR3 in amino acids: CASRDGSGSKNEQFF. CDR3 sequence (DNA): TGTGCCAGCAGGGACGGAAGCGGGAGTAAAAATGAGCAGTTCTTC. The rearrangement links TRBV6-5 to TRBJ2-1, with TRBD2 matching over 8 bases. The CDR3 contains 15 residues. Germline trimming cut 6 bases from V and 7 bases from J; bases unmatched to any gene: 11. CDR1 MNHEY and CDR2 SVGAGI come from the germline V gene.

The rearrangement links TRBV7-2 to TRBJ1-5; the D gene is possibly TRBD1 (5 bases). Trimming cost V 5 bases and J 1 base, with 21 bases left between them. The germline CDR1 and CDR2 sequences are SGHTA and FQGNSA. The CDR3 spans 18 residues. The CDR3 reads CASSQRLGGLRSNQPQHF. DNA of the CDR3: TGTGCCAGCAGCCAGCGACTTGGGGGACTTAGAAGCAATCAGCCCCAGCATTTT.

The rearrangement joins TRBV12-3 or TRBV12-4 to TRBJ1-2, with 7 bases that match TRBD1. This CDR3 has 13 residues. The trim removed 5 bases at V and 4 bases at J, leaving 4 bases unmatched. The CDR3 spells CASSRTGLYGYTF. CDR3 nucleotide sequence: TGTGCCAGCAGTCGGACAGGTCTCTATGGCTACACCTTC.